The T cell receptor beta chain under discussion was sequenced for a study of blood T cell repertoires in COVID-19. Measured with immunoSEQ multiplex PCR; TCRdb has only the in-frame clones, and not every one. The table shows tens of thousands of clones, with 75% to 85% occurring only once. This CDR3 contains 16 residues. The rearrangement joins TRBV21-1 to TRBJ2-7; the table gives TRBD1 as D, unverified against the DNA. TRBV21-1 is marked as a pseudogene. The sequenced sample consisted of peripheral blood. The receptor was isolated from a woman older than 75 with acute or convalescent COVID-19. The CDR3 DNA sequence: TGTGCCAGCACCAATCTTTCGTACAGGGGTCGGAACGAGCAGTACTTC. This encodes CASTNLSYRGRNEQYF.